These 8 T cell receptor beta chains share one sample of origin, sequenced in a study of cytomegalovirus exposure and HLA in healthy donors. The study ran its PCR with 60 Vbeta and 13 Jbeta primers. Profiling relied on immunoSEQ multiplex PCR, and the TCRdb table lists in-frame clones only, not all of them. The data contain roughly 100,000 clones, about 75% of them singletons. The sample taken for sequencing was PBMCs. These receptors all come from a man aged 50 to 60 in good health and CMV-seronegative.

The chain is built from TRBV4-3 and TRBJ1-5; no clear D gene. V lost 0 bases and J lost 6, with 6 bases in between. There are 13 residues in the CDR3. Germline-derived CDR1 and CDR2 are LGHNA and YSLEER. CDR3 in DNA: TGCGCCAGCAGCCAAGAATCCGGTCAGCCCCAGCATTTT. It encodes CASSQESGQPQHF.

The chain is built from TRBV7-3 and TRBJ2-5; 9 bases are a match to TRBD1. This CDR3 has 15 amino acids. The germline V gene has CDR1 SGHTA and CDR2 FQGTGA. Trimming at V came to 5 bases and at J to 4 bases, leaving 8 bases not matched to a gene. CDR3 sequence reads: CASSLNGGQGETQYF. CDR3 DNA sequence: TGTGCCAGCAGCCTTAATGGGGGACAGGGAGAGACCCAGTACTTC.

The V and J genes are TRBV6-6 and TRBJ2-1; 12 bases map to TRBD2. Germline values: CDR1 MNHNY, CDR2 SVGAGI (reference sequence). The CDR3 contains 14 residues. V dropped 6 bases and J dropped 6; count of bases not matched to a gene: 3. In nucleotides, the CDR3 is TGTGCCAGCAGACTAGCGGGAGGAACCAATGAGCAGTTCTTC. This sequence encodes CASRLAGGTNEQFF.

V is TRBV27 and J is TRBJ1-2, with TRBD1 as a possible D gene (5 bases). V was shortened by 0 bases and J by 7 bases, with 9 bases between the two germline ends. The CDR3 covers 13 residues. Germline lookup yields CDR1 MNHEY and CDR2 SMNVEV (reference sequence). The CDR3 here is CASSLSREGGYTF. CDR3 bases: TGTGCCAGCAGTTTATCCAGGGAAGGTGGCTACACCTTC.

The chain recombines TRBV11-1 with TRBJ2-5; D is unresolved. In germline, CDR1 is SGHAT, CDR2 FQDESV (reference sequence). Trimming stripped 3 bases from V and 5 bases from J, with 13 bases between. The CDR3 is 14 residues long. DNA of the CDR3: TGTGCCAGCAGCTTGGTTAGAGCAGCGGAGACCCAGTACTTC. Amino acids: CASSLVRAAETQYF.

The V gene is TRBV6-5, the J gene TRBJ2-7, with TRBD2 as a possible D gene (6 bases). Germline loops: CDR1 MNHEY, CDR2 SVGAGI. V was pared by 6 bases and J by 2 bases, with 14 bases between. The CDR3 is 14 amino acids. The CDR3 loop reads CASSSGTLPYEQYF. In DNA, the CDR3 is TGTGCCAGCAGCTCCGGGACTTTGCCCTACGAGCAGTACTTC.

The chain couples TRBV27 to TRBJ2-7; perhaps TRBD1 as D (5 bases). CDR1 is MNHEY, CDR2 SMNVEV, per germline (reference sequence). Trimming removed 6 bases from V and 5 bases from J, with 14 bases in between. The length of the CDR3 is 13 residues. CDR3 region: CASSHDRSNEQYF. The CDR3 nucleotides are TGTGCCAGCAGCCATGACAGAAGCAACGAGCAGTACTTC.

V gene TRBV2 combines with J gene TRBJ1-1; TRBD1 is a possible D gene (5 bases). The CDR3 loop spans 14 amino acids. V was trimmed by 3 bases and J by 5 bases, leaving 13 bases between them. Germline CDR1 and CDR2: SNHLY and FYNNEI. This CDR3 reads CASSDQGGGTEAFF. CDR3 sequence (DNA): TGTGCCAGCAGTGACCAGGGTGGTGGGACTGAAGCTTTCTTT.